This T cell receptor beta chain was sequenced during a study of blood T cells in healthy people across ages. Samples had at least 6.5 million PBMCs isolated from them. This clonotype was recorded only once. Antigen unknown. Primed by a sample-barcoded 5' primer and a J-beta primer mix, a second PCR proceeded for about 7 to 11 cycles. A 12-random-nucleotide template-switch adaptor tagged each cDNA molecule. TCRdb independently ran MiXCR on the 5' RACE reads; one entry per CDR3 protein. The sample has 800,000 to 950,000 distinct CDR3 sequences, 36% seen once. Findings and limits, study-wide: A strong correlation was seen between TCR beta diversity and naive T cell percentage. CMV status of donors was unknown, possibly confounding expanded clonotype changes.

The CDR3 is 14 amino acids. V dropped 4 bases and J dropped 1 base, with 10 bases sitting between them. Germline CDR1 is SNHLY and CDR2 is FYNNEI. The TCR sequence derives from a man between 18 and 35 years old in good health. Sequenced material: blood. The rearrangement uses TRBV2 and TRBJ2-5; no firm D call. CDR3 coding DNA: TGTGCCAGCAGTGGAGAAGCCCTCCAAGAGACCCAGTACTTC. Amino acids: CASSGEALQETQYF.